Listed below are T cell receptor beta chains from one sample, sequenced in a study of early T cells in non-severe SARS-CoV-2 infection. TCRdb redid the calling of the 5' RACE reads with MiXCR, one entry per CDR3 protein. Counted here are about 72,000 distinct CDR3 sequences, approximately 9% occurring once; the ten biggest clones make up roughly 3.2%. The specimen sequenced was whole blood. Source of these receptors: an adult who was a healthcare worker with PCR-confirmed SARS-CoV-2 infection or an uninfected control (not recorded which). Both conserved end residues are part of each CDR3. Each record gives: D gene, V gene, clone size, J gene, CDR3 protein, CDR3 DNA. The D gene is left open where the match is weak. Clone size, where shown, is once, few, many, or a class for clones that have expanded.

d_call: .; v_call: TRBV7-3; clone_size: .; j_call: TRBJ2-1; cdr3_aa: CASSPGASRHNEQFF; cdr3_nt: TGTGCCAGCAGCCCAGGGGCTAGCCGACACAATGAGCAGTTCTTC
d_call: .; v_call: TRBV6-1; clone_size: .; j_call: TRBJ2-2; cdr3_aa: CASSDLGELFF; cdr3_nt: TGTGCCAGCAGTGACTTGGGGGAGCTGTTTTTT
d_call: TRBD2; v_call: TRBV19; clone_size: few; j_call: TRBJ2-7; cdr3_aa: CASSASGTSGEQYF; cdr3_nt: TGTGCCAGTAGTGCGTCCGGGACTAGCGGCGAGCAGTACTTC
d_call: TRBD2; v_call: TRBV4-1; clone_size: few; j_call: TRBJ2-1; cdr3_aa: CASSQELGLAGGRISYNEQFF; cdr3_nt: TGCGCCAGCAGCCAAGAGCTGGGACTAGCGGGAGGCCGGATCTCCTACAATGAGCAGTTCTTC
d_call: .; v_call: TRBV7-8; clone_size: few; j_call: TRBJ2-3; cdr3_aa: CASSLISHTQYF; cdr3_nt: TGTGCCAGCAGCTTAATCTCCCATACGCAGTATTTT
d_call: TRBD2; v_call: TRBV29-1; clone_size: many; j_call: TRBJ2-1; cdr3_aa: CSVEVLAGARVNEQFF; cdr3_nt: TGCAGCGTTGAAGTGCTAGCGGGGGCCCGGGTGAATGAGCAGTTCTTC
d_call: .; v_call: TRBV5-1; clone_size: .; j_call: TRBJ2-5; cdr3_aa: CASSRFLETQYF; cdr3_nt: TGCGCCAGCAGCAGATTCTTGGAGACCCAGTACTTC
d_call: TRBD1; v_call: TRBV6-2/TRBV6-3; clone_size: .; j_call: TRBJ1-1; cdr3_aa: CASRTTGRTEAFF; cdr3_nt: TGTGCCAGCAGAACGACAGGGAGGACTGAAGCTTTCTTT
d_call: TRBD2; v_call: TRBV29-1; clone_size: .; j_call: TRBJ2-1; cdr3_aa: CSVDPGGLAGDSAEQFF; cdr3_nt: TGCAGCGTTGATCCGGGAGGACTAGCGGGAGATTCGGCTGAGCAGTTCTTC
d_call: .; v_call: TRBV2; clone_size: few; j_call: TRBJ1-4; cdr3_aa: CASSVGGQDEILFF; cdr3_nt: TGTGCCAGCAGTGTAGGGGGGCAAGATGAAATACTGTTTTTT
d_call: .; v_call: TRBV2; clone_size: many; j_call: TRBJ1-4; cdr3_aa: CASSETDYELFF; cdr3_nt: TGTGCCAGCAGTGAGACAGACTACGAACTGTTTTTT
d_call: TRBD1; v_call: TRBV18; clone_size: .; j_call: TRBJ2-7; cdr3_aa: CASSPPQGTAPYEQYF; cdr3_nt: TGTGCCAGCTCACCACCTCAGGGGACAGCTCCCTACGAGCAGTACTTC
d_call: TRBD1; v_call: TRBV7-6; clone_size: few; j_call: TRBJ2-7; cdr3_aa: CASSPGTGEQYF; cdr3_nt: TGTGCCAGCAGCCCGGGGACAGGGGAGCAGTACTTC
d_call: .; v_call: TRBV2; clone_size: .; j_call: TRBJ2-5; cdr3_aa: CASSAIGRETQYF; cdr3_nt: TGTGCCAGCAGCGCCATAGGGAGAGAGACCCAGTACTTC
d_call: .; v_call: TRBV3-1; clone_size: few; j_call: TRBJ2-1; cdr3_aa: CASSQDTRVNEQFF; cdr3_nt: TGTGCCAGCAGCCAAGATACCAGGGTCAATGAGCAGTTCTTC
d_call: .; v_call: TRBV9; clone_size: many; j_call: TRBJ2-2; cdr3_aa: CASSFTGELFF; cdr3_nt: TGTGCCAGCAGTTTCACCGGGGAGCTGTTTTTT
d_call: .; v_call: TRBV29-1; clone_size: many; j_call: TRBJ2-7; cdr3_aa: CSVAYLAFGAYEQYF; cdr3_nt: TGCAGCGTTGCTTACTTGGCGTTCGGAGCCTACGAGCAGTACTTC
d_call: .; v_call: TRBV6-5; clone_size: .; j_call: TRBJ2-7; cdr3_aa: CASSPQGGFEQYF; cdr3_nt: TGTGCCAGCAGTCCCCAGGGGGGTTTCGAGCAGTACTTC
d_call: TRBD2; v_call: TRBV19; clone_size: many; j_call: TRBJ2-2; cdr3_aa: CASSTTGLAGTITGELFF; cdr3_nt: TGTGCCAGTAGTACAACGGGACTAGCGGGAACCATCACCGGGGAGCTGTTTTTT
d_call: .; v_call: TRBV14; clone_size: many; j_call: TRBJ2-6; cdr3_aa: CASSTPGRDSSGANVLTF; cdr3_nt: TGTGCCAGCAGCACCCCGGGACGTGACAGCTCTGGGGCCAACGTCCTGACTTTC
d_call: TRBD1; v_call: TRBV30; clone_size: many; j_call: TRBJ2-7; cdr3_aa: CAWSKGQAAYEQYF; cdr3_nt: TGTGCCTGGAGTAAAGGACAGGCCGCCTACGAGCAGTACTTC
d_call: .; v_call: TRBV12-3/TRBV12-4; clone_size: .; j_call: TRBJ2-1; cdr3_aa: CASSTILGISSYNEQFF; cdr3_nt: TGTGCCAGCAGTACCATTCTAGGGATTAGCTCCTACAATGAGCAGTTCTTC
d_call: TRBD2; v_call: TRBV7-2; clone_size: few; j_call: TRBJ2-5; cdr3_aa: CASSSSGAQETQYF; cdr3_nt: TGTGCCAGCAGCTCTAGCGGGGCCCAAGAGACCCAGTACTTC
d_call: .; v_call: TRBV20-1; clone_size: few; j_call: TRBJ2-3; cdr3_aa: CSVEGRGTDTQYF; cdr3_nt: TGCAGTGTAGAGGGCCGGGGCACAGATACGCAGTATTTT
d_call: TRBD1; v_call: TRBV5-1; clone_size: .; j_call: TRBJ2-2; cdr3_aa: CASSRTGGVGELFF; cdr3_nt: TGCGCCAGCAGCCGGACAGGGGGTGTCGGGGAGCTGTTTTTT
d_call: TRBD2; v_call: TRBV29-1; clone_size: .; j_call: TRBJ2-2; cdr3_aa: CSVDTSGTGELFF; cdr3_nt: TGCAGCGTTGATACTAGCGGAACCGGGGAGCTGTTTTTT
d_call: TRBD1; v_call: TRBV5-5; clone_size: few; j_call: TRBJ1-1; cdr3_aa: CASSLAPGGTEAFF; cdr3_nt: TGTGCCAGCAGCTTGGCCCCAGGGGGGACTGAAGCTTTCTTT
d_call: .; v_call: TRBV28; clone_size: .; j_call: TRBJ2-5; cdr3_aa: CASSQRSRRSVKEETQYF; cdr3_nt: TGTGCCAGCAGCCAACGATCCCGGAGGTCCGTAAAAGAGGAGACCCAGTACTTC
d_call: .; v_call: TRBV4-1; clone_size: many; j_call: TRBJ1-5; cdr3_aa: CASSPLWGGSNQPQHF; cdr3_nt: TGCGCCAGCAGCCCCCTGTGGGGGGGAAGCAATCAGCCCCAGCATTTT
d_call: .; v_call: TRBV5-1; clone_size: many; j_call: TRBJ1-5; cdr3_aa: CASSLDFSNQPQHF; cdr3_nt: TGCGCCAGCAGCTTGGATTTCAGCAATCAGCCCCAGCATTTT
d_call: TRBD1; v_call: TRBV29-1; clone_size: .; j_call: TRBJ2-4; cdr3_aa: CSVTPPGQRNIQYF; cdr3_nt: TGCAGCGTTACACCCCCGGGACAGCGAAACATTCAGTACTTC
d_call: .; v_call: TRBV12-3/TRBV12-4; clone_size: .; j_call: TRBJ2-1; cdr3_aa: CASSFSMSKAFF; cdr3_nt: TGTGCCAGCAGTTTTAGTATGAGCAAGGCGTTCTTC
d_call: .; v_call: TRBV15; clone_size: many; j_call: TRBJ2-2; cdr3_aa: CATSRWTGRVGTGELFF; cdr3_nt: TGTGCCACCAGCAGGTGGACAGGGAGGGTTGGCACCGGGGAGCTGTTTTTT
d_call: TRBD1; v_call: TRBV19; clone_size: many; j_call: TRBJ1-4; cdr3_aa: CATSGTALEKLFF; cdr3_nt: TGTGCCACCTCCGGGACAGCGCTTGAAAAACTGTTTTTT
d_call: TRBD2; v_call: TRBV6-4; clone_size: .; j_call: TRBJ2-1; cdr3_aa: CASSALTSGPYNEQFF; cdr3_nt: TGTGCCAGCAGTGCCCTTACTAGCGGGCCCTACAATGAGCAGTTCTTC
d_call: .; v_call: TRBV7-8; clone_size: many; j_call: TRBJ2-7; cdr3_aa: CASSLGRRLSHEQYF; cdr3_nt: TGTGCCAGCAGCTTAGGGCGTAGGTTGAGTCACGAGCAGTACTTC
d_call: TRBD2; v_call: TRBV19; clone_size: many; j_call: TRBJ2-1; cdr3_aa: CASSTRAGDSYNEQFF; cdr3_nt: TGTGCCAGTAGTACCAGAGCGGGAGATTCCTACAATGAGCAGTTCTTC
d_call: .; v_call: TRBV30; clone_size: .; j_call: TRBJ2-2; cdr3_aa: CAWGKGVNTGELFF; cdr3_nt: TGTGCCTGGGGGAAAGGGGTGAACACCGGGGAGCTGTTTTTT
d_call: .; v_call: TRBV29-1; clone_size: few; j_call: TRBJ2-4; cdr3_aa: CSVATGLGGGEVF; cdr3_nt: TGCAGCGTTGCCACCGGGCTAGGAGGCGGGGAGGTCTTC
d_call: .; v_call: TRBV2; clone_size: many; j_call: TRBJ2-7; cdr3_aa: CASSDPVSSYEQYF; cdr3_nt: TGTGCCAGCAGTGACCCCGTATCCTCCTACGAGCAGTACTTC
d_call: .; v_call: TRBV28; clone_size: many; j_call: TRBJ2-7; cdr3_aa: CASSAQGGGRGYEQYF; cdr3_nt: TGTGCCAGCAGTGCCCAGGGTGGCGGTAGAGGGTACGAGCAGTACTTC
d_call: .; v_call: TRBV18; clone_size: many; j_call: TRBJ1-6; cdr3_aa: CASSPGNSPLHF; cdr3_nt: TGTGCCAGCTCACCAGGGAATTCACCCCTCCACTTT
d_call: .; v_call: TRBV5-1; clone_size: few; j_call: TRBJ1-3; cdr3_aa: CASSPQGAVDTIYF; cdr3_nt: TGCGCCAGCAGCCCACAGGGAGCCGTGGACACCATATATTTT
d_call: .; v_call: TRBV9; clone_size: few; j_call: TRBJ2-3; cdr3_aa: CASSVGPSRNTDTQYF; cdr3_nt: TGTGCCAGCAGCGTAGGTCCTAGCCGAAACACAGATACGCAGTATTTT
d_call: .; v_call: TRBV11-2; clone_size: few; j_call: TRBJ2-2; cdr3_aa: CASSLERGTGELFF; cdr3_nt: TGTGCCAGCAGCTTAGAGCGAGGGACCGGGGAGCTGTTTTTT
d_call: .; v_call: TRBV3-1; clone_size: few; j_call: TRBJ1-1; cdr3_aa: CASSQERQGYTEAFF; cdr3_nt: TGTGCCAGCAGCCAAGAACGCCAGGGGTACACTGAAGCTTTCTTT
d_call: .; v_call: TRBV19; clone_size: few; j_call: TRBJ2-5; cdr3_aa: CASSRREETQYF; cdr3_nt: TGTGCCAGTAGTCGGAGGGAGGAGACCCAGTACTTC
d_call: .; v_call: TRBV7-3; clone_size: few; j_call: TRBJ2-7; cdr3_aa: CASSHLGYEQYF; cdr3_nt: TGTGCCAGCAGCCACCTCGGCTACGAGCAGTACTTC
d_call: .; v_call: TRBV29-1; clone_size: many; j_call: TRBJ1-1; cdr3_aa: CTMGPLNTEAFF; cdr3_nt: TGCACCATGGGACCGCTGAACACTGAAGCCTTCTTT
d_call: TRBD1; v_call: TRBV20-1; clone_size: few; j_call: TRBJ1-4; cdr3_aa: CSARQGNEKLFF; cdr3_nt: TGCAGTGCGCGACAGGGTAATGAAAAACTGTTTTTT
d_call: .; v_call: TRBV20-1; clone_size: few; j_call: TRBJ2-7; cdr3_aa: CSAAGTAYEQYF; cdr3_nt: TGCAGTGCTGCCGGGACCGCTTACGAGCAGTACTTC
d_call: TRBD1; v_call: TRBV7-2; clone_size: many; j_call: TRBJ2-7; cdr3_aa: CASSFMGQQYEQYF; cdr3_nt: TGTGCCAGCAGCTTTATGGGACAGCAATACGAGCAGTACTTC